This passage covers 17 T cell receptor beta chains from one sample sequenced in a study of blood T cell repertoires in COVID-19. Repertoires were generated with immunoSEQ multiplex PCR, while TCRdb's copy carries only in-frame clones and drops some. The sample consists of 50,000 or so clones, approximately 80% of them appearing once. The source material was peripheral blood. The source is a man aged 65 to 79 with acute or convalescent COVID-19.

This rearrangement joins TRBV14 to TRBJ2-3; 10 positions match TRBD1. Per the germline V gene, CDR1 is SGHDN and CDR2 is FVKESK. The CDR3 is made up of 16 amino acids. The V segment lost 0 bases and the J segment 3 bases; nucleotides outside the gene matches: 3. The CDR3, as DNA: TGTGCCAGCAGCCAAGACTGGACAGGGGGGACAGATACGCAGTATTTT. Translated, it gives CASSQDWTGGTDTQYF.

The CDR3 DNA reads as TGTGCCAGCAGTGCCGGGACAGCCACAGATACGCAGTATTTT. Its protein is CASSAGTATDTQYF. This sequence joins TRBV28 and TRBJ2-3; 7 bases line up with TRBD1. The germline V gene encodes CDR1 MDHEN and CDR2 SYDVKM. J gave up 2 bases and V 5 bases, and 4 bases lay outside the gene matches. The CDR3 contains 14 residues.

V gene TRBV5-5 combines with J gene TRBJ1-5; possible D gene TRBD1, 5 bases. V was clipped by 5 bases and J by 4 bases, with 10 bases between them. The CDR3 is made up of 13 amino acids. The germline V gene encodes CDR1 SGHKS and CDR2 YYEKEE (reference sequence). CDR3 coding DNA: TGTGCCAGCAGTTACAGGCTAAATCAGCCCCAGCATTTT. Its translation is CASSYRLNQPQHF.

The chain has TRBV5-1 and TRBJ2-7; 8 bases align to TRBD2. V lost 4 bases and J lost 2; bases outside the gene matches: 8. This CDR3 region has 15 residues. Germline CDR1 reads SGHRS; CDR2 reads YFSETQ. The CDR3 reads CASSPTGGGPYEQYF. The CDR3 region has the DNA TGCGCCAGCAGCCCTACCGGCGGGGGGCCCTACGAGCAGTACTTC.

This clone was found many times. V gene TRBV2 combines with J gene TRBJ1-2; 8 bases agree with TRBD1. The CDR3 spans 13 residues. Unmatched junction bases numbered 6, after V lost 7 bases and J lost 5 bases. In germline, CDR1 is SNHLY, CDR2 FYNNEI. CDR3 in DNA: TGTGCCAGCATCGGACAGGGCCGTTATGGCTACACCTTC. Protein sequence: CASIGQGRYGYTF.

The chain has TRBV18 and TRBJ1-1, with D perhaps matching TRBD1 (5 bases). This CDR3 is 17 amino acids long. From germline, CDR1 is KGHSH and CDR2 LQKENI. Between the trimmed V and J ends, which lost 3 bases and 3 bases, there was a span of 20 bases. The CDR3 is CASSPRIRVQDDTEAFF. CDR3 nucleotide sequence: TGTGCCAGCTCACCCAGAATCAGGGTCCAAGATGACACTGAAGCTTTCTTT.

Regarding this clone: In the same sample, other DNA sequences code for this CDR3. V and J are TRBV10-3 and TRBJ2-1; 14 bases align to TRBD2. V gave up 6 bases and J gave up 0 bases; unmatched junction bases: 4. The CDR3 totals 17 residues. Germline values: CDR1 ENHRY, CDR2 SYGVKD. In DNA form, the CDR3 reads TGTGCCATCAGAGGGACTAGCGGGGGTAGCTCCTACAATGAGCAGTTCTTC. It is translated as CAIRGTSGGSSYNEQFF.

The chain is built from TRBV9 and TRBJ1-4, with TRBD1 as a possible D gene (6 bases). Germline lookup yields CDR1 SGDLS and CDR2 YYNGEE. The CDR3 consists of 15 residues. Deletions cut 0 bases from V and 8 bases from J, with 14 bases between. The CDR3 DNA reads TGTGCCAGCAGCGTAGGTGCAGGGGTAGGAGAAAAACTGTTTTTT. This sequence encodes CASSVGAGVGEKLFF.

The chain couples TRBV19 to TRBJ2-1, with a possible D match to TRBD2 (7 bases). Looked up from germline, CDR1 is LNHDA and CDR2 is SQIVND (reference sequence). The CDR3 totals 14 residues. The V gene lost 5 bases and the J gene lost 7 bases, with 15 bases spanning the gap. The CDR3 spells CASSPGGGGNEQFF. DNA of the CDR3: TGTGCCAGTAGTCCTGGCGGGGGCGGGAATGAGCAGTTCTTC.

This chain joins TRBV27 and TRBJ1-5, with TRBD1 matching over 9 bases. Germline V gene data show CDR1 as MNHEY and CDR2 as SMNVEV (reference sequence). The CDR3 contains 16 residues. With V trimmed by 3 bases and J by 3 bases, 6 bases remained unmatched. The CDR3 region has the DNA TGTGCCAGCAGTTTGTCCCGGGACAGGGTCAATCAGCCCCAGCATTTT. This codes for CASSLSRDRVNQPQHF.

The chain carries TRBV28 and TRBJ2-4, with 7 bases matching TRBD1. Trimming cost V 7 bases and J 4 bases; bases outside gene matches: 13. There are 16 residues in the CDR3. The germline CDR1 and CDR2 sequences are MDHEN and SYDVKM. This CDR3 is CASIPGDSSRKNIQYF. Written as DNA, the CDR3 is TGTGCCAGCATCCCCGGGGACAGTAGCCGAAAAAACATTCAGTACTTC.

The CDR3 reads CASSNAGGNYEQYF. The CDR3 nucleotides read TGCGCCAGCAGTAACGCGGGAGGGAACTACGAGCAGTACTTC. This chain uses TRBV10-1 with TRBJ2-7; TRBD2 matches at 9 bases. The CDR3 sequence is 14 residues long. Trimming cost V 5 bases and J 3 bases; bases outside gene matches: 5. CDR1 WNHNN and CDR2 SYGVQD come from the germline V gene (reference sequence).

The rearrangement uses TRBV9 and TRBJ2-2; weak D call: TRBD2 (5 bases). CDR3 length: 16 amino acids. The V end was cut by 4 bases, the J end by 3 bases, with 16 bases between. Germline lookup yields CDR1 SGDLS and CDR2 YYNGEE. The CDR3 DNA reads TGTGCCAGCAGCTTCAGAGGGTGGGATGACACCGGGGAGCTGTTTTTT. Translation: CASSFRGWDDTGELFF.

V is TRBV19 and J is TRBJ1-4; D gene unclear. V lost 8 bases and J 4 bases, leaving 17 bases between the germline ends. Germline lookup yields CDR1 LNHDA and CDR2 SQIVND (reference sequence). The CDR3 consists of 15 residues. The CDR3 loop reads CASSPGTTYNEKLFF. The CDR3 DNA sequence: TGTGCCAGTTCCCCGGGTACAACTTATAATGAAAAACTGTTTTTT. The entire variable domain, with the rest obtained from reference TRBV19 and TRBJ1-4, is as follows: DGGITQSPKYLFRKEGQNVTLSCEQNLNHDAMYWYRQDPGQGLRLIYYSQIVNDFQKGDIAEGYSVSREKKESFPLTVTSAQKNPTAFYLCASSPGTTYNEKLFFGSGTQLSVL.

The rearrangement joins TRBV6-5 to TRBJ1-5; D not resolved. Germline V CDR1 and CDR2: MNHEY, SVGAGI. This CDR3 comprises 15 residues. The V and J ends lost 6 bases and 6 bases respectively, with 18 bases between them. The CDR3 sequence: CASSRRAGGFQPQHF. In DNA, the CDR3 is TGTGCCAGCAGCCGCCGGGCAGGAGGGTTTCAGCCCCAGCATTTT.

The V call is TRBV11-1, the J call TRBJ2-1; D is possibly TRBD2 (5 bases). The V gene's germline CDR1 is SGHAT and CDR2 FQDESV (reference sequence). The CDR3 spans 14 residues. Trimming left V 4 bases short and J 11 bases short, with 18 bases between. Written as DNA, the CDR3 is TGTGCCAGCAGCTCCCACCGGGAATCAATTCAGCAGTTCTTC. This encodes CASSSHRESIQQFF.

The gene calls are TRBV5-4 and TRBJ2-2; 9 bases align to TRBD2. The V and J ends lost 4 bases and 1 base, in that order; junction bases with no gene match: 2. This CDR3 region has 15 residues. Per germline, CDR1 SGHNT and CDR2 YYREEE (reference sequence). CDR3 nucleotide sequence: TGTGCCAGCAGCCCGACTAGCGGGAACACCGGGGAGCTGTTTTTT. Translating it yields CASSPTSGNTGELFF. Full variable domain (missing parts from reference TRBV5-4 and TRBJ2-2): ETGVTQSPTHLIKTRGQQVTLRCSSQSGHNTVSWYQQALGQGPQFIFQYYREEENGRGNFPPRFSGLQFPNYSSELNVNALELDDSALYLCASSPTSGNTGELFFGEGSRLTVL.